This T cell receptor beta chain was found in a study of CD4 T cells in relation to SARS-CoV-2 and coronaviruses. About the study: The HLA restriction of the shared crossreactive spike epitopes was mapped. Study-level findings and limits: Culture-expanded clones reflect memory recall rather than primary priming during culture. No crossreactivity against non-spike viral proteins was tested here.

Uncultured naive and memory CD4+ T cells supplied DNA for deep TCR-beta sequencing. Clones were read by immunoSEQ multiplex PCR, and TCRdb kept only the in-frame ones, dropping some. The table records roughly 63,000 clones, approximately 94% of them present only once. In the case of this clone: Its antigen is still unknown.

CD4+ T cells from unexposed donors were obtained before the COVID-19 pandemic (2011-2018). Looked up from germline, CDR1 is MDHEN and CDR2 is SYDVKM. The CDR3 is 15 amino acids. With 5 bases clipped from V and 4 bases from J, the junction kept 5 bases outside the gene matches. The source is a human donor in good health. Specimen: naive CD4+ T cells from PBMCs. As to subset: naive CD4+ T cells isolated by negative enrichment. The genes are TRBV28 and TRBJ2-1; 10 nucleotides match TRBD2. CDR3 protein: CASSTLAGGYNEQFF. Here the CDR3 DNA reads TGTGCCAGCAGTACATTAGCGGGAGGTTACAATGAGCAGTTCTTC.